Below, 14 T cell receptor beta chains from the same sample are listed, as sequenced in a study of tumor-infiltrating lymphocytes in oesophageal squamous cell carcinoma. TCRdb re-analysed the PCR reads in MiXCR, keeping a single row per CDR3 protein. This sample has approximately 15,000 distinct CDR3 sequences; 50% occur once, and the top ten carry 15% to 20%. Sequenced: esophageal tumor tissue. The receptor set was obtained from a male donor with esophageal squamous cell carcinoma.

This clonotype was seen only once. The chain uses TRBV7-3 and TRBJ2-5; 10 positions match TRBD2. The end of the DNA fits TRBJ2-1 better, so the J call may be wrong. In germline, CDR1 is SGHTA, CDR2 FQGTGA. There are 15 residues in the CDR3. The CDR3 DNA sequence: TGTGCCAGCAGCTTAGTCCTAGCGGGAGAAGGTGAGCAGTTCTTC. Translating gives CASSLVLAGEGEQFF.

The chain links TRBV5-3 to TRBJ2-5; TRBD2 matches at 7 bases. TRBV5-3 is an open reading frame whose function is uncertain. After removal of 8 bases from V and 2 bases from J, the junction contained 12 bases not matched to a gene. This CDR3 spans 15 amino acids. CDR3 sequence reads: CASRTTPSGQETQYF. The CDR3 coding sequence is TGTGCCAGCAGAACCACCCCTAGCGGACAAGAGACCCAGTACTTC.

In regard to this clonotype: One end of the junction varies from germline; a read error may be responsible. V is TRBV7-3 and J is TRBJ2-3; the D gene is possibly TRBD1 (6 bases). Germline CDR1 reads SGHTA; CDR2 reads FQGTGA. The CDR3 is 17 residues long. The CDR3 nucleotides are TGTGCCAGCAGCTTACGGACAGCTTTCTCCTATAATTCACCCCTCCACTTC. Residues: CASSLRTAFSYNSPLHF. The full variable domain, in which reference TRBV7-3 and TRBJ2-3 provide the parts outside the CDR3, is GAGVSQTPSNKVTEKGKYVELRCDPISGHTALYWYRQSLGQGPEFLIYFQGTGAADDSGLPNDRFFAVRPEGSVSTLKIQRTERGDSAVYLCASSLRTAFSYNSPLHFGPGTRLTVL.

This clonotype is a singleton in its sample. V is TRBV7-4 and J is TRBJ2-7; 10 positions agree with TRBD2. The end of the DNA is better explained by TRBJ2-1, so the J call may be wrong. This CDR3 region has 15 residues. The germline V gene has CDR1 SGHVT and CDR2 SQSDAQ. The CDR3 nucleotides read TGTGCCAGCAGCCCACTTAGCGGGGGGCCTTTTGAGCAGTTCTTC. Its protein product is CASSPLSGGPFEQFF.

This rearrangement joins TRBV9 to TRBJ1-5; 8 nucleotides match TRBD1. J gave up 2 bases and V 0 bases, and 1 base lay outside the gene matches. Germline-derived CDR1 and CDR2 are SGDLS and YYNGEE. This CDR3 is 15 amino acids long. The CDR3 sequence is CASSVEDRGNQPQHF. The CDR3 bases are TGTGCCAGCAGCGTAGAGGACAGGGGCAATCAGCCCCAGCATTTT.

In this sample, this clonotype turned up many times. The chain recombines TRBV28 with TRBJ2-5, with 15 nucleotides matching TRBD2. The DNA end is more similar to TRBJ2-7, so the J call may be wrong. The CDR3 consists of 16 residues. Germline values: CDR1 MDHEN, CDR2 SYDVKM. DNA for the CDR3: TGTGCCAGCATTACGGGACTAGCGGGAGGTGGGTACGAGCAGTACTTC. Encoded protein: CASITGLAGGGYEQYF.

This clonotype counts as medium-sized. The chain combines TRBV12-3 or TRBV12-4 with TRBJ1-2; D gene unclear. CDR3 length: 12 residues. The ends were cut back, 5 bases at V and 8 bases at J, with 12 bases in the middle. DNA of the CDR3: TGTGCCAGCAGTCTGCTCGCTGGAGGCTACACCTTC. This encodes CASSLLAGGYTF.

The chain couples TRBV12-3 or TRBV12-4 to TRBJ2-5; D is unresolved. CDR3 length: 11 residues. The V gene lost 8 bases and the J gene lost 5 bases, with 9 bases spanning the gap. CDR3 in amino acids: CASRLGETQYF. CDR3 in DNA: TGTGCCAGCCGCTTGGGGGAGACCCAGTACTTC.

The gene calls are TRBV7-6 and TRBJ2-5; 11 nucleotides align to TRBD2. V gave up 4 bases and J gave up 0 bases; unmatched junction bases: 1. The CDR3 consists of 15 residues. Germline V lookup: CDR1 SGHVS, CDR2 FNYEAQ. The CDR3 nucleotides are TGTGCCAGCAGCTCACTAGCGGGGGACCAAGAGACCCAGTACTTC. Its translation: CASSSLAGDQETQYF.

This clonotype came up many times. The chain carries TRBV28 and TRBJ1-1; D is unclear. The CDR3 contains 11 residues. The V gene lost 4 bases and the J gene lost 10 bases, with 10 bases spanning the gap. Germline V gene sequence: CDR1 MDHEN, CDR2 SYDVKM. The CDR3 sequence is CASSSFTRAFF. CDR3 in DNA: TGTGCCAGCAGTTCCTTTACGCGAGCTTTCTTT.

This clonotype was seen ten or more times. This sequence joins TRBV6-1 and TRBJ1-2; 10 bases map to TRBD1. Germline V lookup: CDR1 MNHNS, CDR2 SASEGT. This CDR3 comprises 15 residues. V dropped 5 bases and J dropped 1; count of bases not matched to a gene: 4. CDR3: CASSTRTGGNYGYTF. The CDR3 bases are TGTGCCAGCAGTACCCGGACAGGGGGTAACTATGGCTACACCTTC.

This clonotype showed up many times. This chain connects TRBV27 to TRBJ2-3; TRBD1 aligns across 8 bases. Looked up from germline, CDR1 is MNHEY and CDR2 is SMNVEV (reference sequence). The CDR3 has 15 amino acids. The junction had 7 bases not matched to a gene; V was cut back by 4 bases and J by 4 bases. As DNA, the CDR3 is TGTGCCAGCAGTTCCGGACAGGGCCGCCCAGATACGCAGTATTTT. Translating gives CASSSGQGRPDTQYF.

The genes are TRBV12-5 and TRBJ2-3; D not resolved. Trimming pared 3 bases from V and 2 bases from J, leaving 9 bases between. This CDR3 contains 14 residues. Germline values: CDR1 LGHNT, CDR2 FRNRAP. This CDR3 reads CASGLDKTTDTQYF. CDR3 in DNA: TGTGCTAGTGGTTTAGACAAGACCACAGATACGCAGTATTTT.

J is TRBJ2-5 and V is TRBV12-3 or TRBV12-4, with 10 positions matching TRBD2. The J call is uncertain, as TRBJ2-1 better fits the DNA end. The CDR3 is 16 residues long. This CDR3 reads CASRRTSGQGDQEQFF. The CDR3 DNA reads as TGTGCCAGCAGAAGGACTAGCGGCCAAGGGGACCAGGAGCAGTTCTTC.